This TCR beta chain was sequenced in a study of blood T cell repertoires in COVID-19. Overall study context: Samples taken during acute and convalescent COVID-19 were collected in the United States, Italy and Spain. In each case, the material was cDNA or gDNA derived from T cells, B-cell-depleted T cells, or PBMCs.

The CDR3 runs 17 residues. From germline, CDR1 is SGHTA and CDR2 FQGTGA. The V segment lost 5 bases and the J segment 2 bases; nucleotides outside the gene matches: 9. Authors' analysis steps: For nucleated cells, counts were estimated from reference gene primer amplification. Assay: immunoSEQ multiplex PCR; the TCRdb copy retains only in-frame clones and omits some. V and J calls and clone size are given by that table; D and trimming were obtained from the DNA. The sample yields approximately 100,000 clones, more than 80% seen once. The sequence was collected from a human donor in a cohort sampled during active COVID-19. This chain links TRBV7-3 with TRBJ2-6; 7 bases align to TRBD1. The specimen was peripheral blood. The CDR3, as DNA: TGTGCCAGCAGCCGGGGATTAGGGGGCGCTGGGGCCAACGTCCTGACTTTC. It is translated as CASSRGLGGAGANVLTF. Drawing the rest from reference TRBV7-3 and TRBJ2-6, the complete variable domain is GAGVSQTPSNKVTEKGKYVELRCDPISGHTALYWYRQSLGQGPEFLIYFQGTGAADDSGLPNDRFFAVRPEGSVSTLKIQRTERGDSAVYLCASSRGLGGAGANVLTFGAGSRLTVL.